Each of the 28 T cell receptor beta chains below was sequenced from the same sample in a study of cytomegalovirus exposure and HLA in healthy donors. The PCR used 60 Vbeta and 13 Jbeta primers. The table came from immunoSEQ multiplex PCR; TCRdb's copy has only in-frame clones and leaves some out. Of under 200,000 clones in the sample, roughly 79% were seen once. The sample was PBMCs. The source is a man in his fifties in good health and CMV-seropositive.

The gene calls are TRBV9 and TRBJ2-6, with D tentatively TRBD1 (6 bases). CDR1 and CDR2 from the germline V gene are SGDLS and YYNGEE. There are 17 residues in the CDR3. Trimming took off 4 bases at V and 1 base at J, with 15 bases between the two ends. The CDR3 is CASSLHNRASGANVLTF. The CDR3, as DNA: TGTGCCAGCAGCCTTCATAACAGGGCTTCTGGGGCCAACGTCCTGACTTTC.

V is TRBV10-2 and J is TRBJ2-5, with TRBD1 matching over 8 bases. The J call is in doubt because the DNA end fits TRBJ2-7 better. CDR1 is WSHSY and CDR2 is SAAADI in the germline V gene. This CDR3 has 13 amino acids. The CDR3 loop reads CASSSQGAYEQYF. The CDR3 DNA reads as TGCGCCAGCAGTTCACAGGGGGCCTACGAGCAGTACTTC.

This clone was picked up a small number of times. The V and J genes are TRBV5-6 and TRBJ2-1; 8 bases agree with TRBD1. CDR1 is SGHDT, CDR2 YYEEEE, per germline. The CDR3 spans 15 residues. With 4 bases clipped from V and 5 bases from J, the junction kept 8 bases outside the gene matches. DNA of the CDR3: TGTGCCAGCAGCCGAGGGACAGGATTAAACAATGAGCAGTTCTTC. Translation: CASSRGTGLNNEQFF.

The chain couples TRBV4-1 to TRBJ1-5; a weak D match, TRBD1 (6 bases). Germline assignment: CDR1 MGHRA and CDR2 YSYEKL. Trimming left V 3 bases short and J 1 base short, with 7 bases between. The CDR3 contains 14 residues. This CDR3 is CASSQGASNQPQHF. In DNA form, the CDR3 reads TGCGCCAGCAGCCAGGGGGCGAGCAATCAGCCCCAGCATTTT.

The genes are TRBV5-6 and TRBJ1-4, with D tentatively TRBD1 (5 bases). Germline V CDR1 and CDR2: SGHDT, YYEEEE. V was clipped by 2 bases and J by 2 bases, with 10 bases between them. This CDR3 has 15 amino acids. CDR3 in amino acids: CASSFRGRTNEKLFF. CDR3 nucleotides: TGTGCCAGCAGCTTCCGGGGGAGGACTAATGAAAAACTGTTTTTT.

The V gene is TRBV27, the J gene TRBJ1-1, with 10 positions matching TRBD1. This CDR3 contains 17 residues. With 6 bases clipped from V and 0 bases from J, the junction kept 10 bases outside the gene matches. The V gene's germline CDR1 is MNHEY and CDR2 SMNVEV (reference sequence). The CDR3 DNA is TGTGCCAGCAGAAGGGAAGGGGACAGGGGCATGAACACTGAAGCTTTCTTT. This sequence encodes CASRREGDRGMNTEAFF.

This clone was seen a handful of times. The chain joins TRBV2 to TRBJ1-5; TRBD1 might be the D (5 bases). V lost 4 bases to trimming and J lost 3 bases, with 10 bases between them. CDR1 SNHLY and CDR2 FYNNEI come from the germline V gene. This CDR3 region has 14 residues. The CDR3 spells CASSGGGNNQPQHF. CDR3 nucleotide sequence: TGTGCCAGCAGTGGTGGGGGGAACAATCAGCCCCAGCATTTT.

The rearrangement links TRBV7-6 to TRBJ1-6, with a tentative D call TRBD1 (5 bases). There are 16 residues in the CDR3. The germline gives CDR1 SGHVS, CDR2 FNYEAQ. Trimming shortened V by 1 base and J by 9 bases, and 16 bases separated the two germline ends. CDR3 loop: CASSLVVGLGASPLHF. The CDR3 nucleotides read TGTGCCAGCAGCTTAGTTGTCGGTTTAGGGGCTTCACCCCTCCACTTT.

This clone has ten or more counts. The rearrangement uses TRBV6-5 and TRBJ1-1; no definite D call. Germline V gene sequence: CDR1 MNHEY, CDR2 SVGAGI. The CDR3 runs to 11 residues. V lost 10 bases and J 5 bases, leaving 11 bases between the germline ends. This CDR3 reads CATRRVTEAFF. The CDR3 DNA reads TGTGCCACCCGGAGGGTAACTGAAGCTTTCTTT.

The rearrangement uses TRBV21-1 and TRBJ2-7; TRBD1, the table's D call, lacks a check against the DNA. TRBV21-1 is described as a pseudogene. The CDR3 covers 16 residues. The CDR3 nucleotides read TGTGCCAGCAGCAAACGTGCAGGGGTGAGCTCCTACGAGCAGTACTTC. Encoded protein: CASSKRAGVSSYEQYF.

The chain combines TRBV9 with TRBJ1-1, with a tentative D call TRBD1 (5 bases). V lost 0 bases and J 7 bases, leaving 16 bases between the germline ends. CDR1 is SGDLS and CDR2 is YYNGEE in the germline V gene. The CDR3 has 15 residues. The CDR3 region is CASSVVTGHVIEAFF. In DNA, the CDR3 is TGTGCCAGCAGCGTAGTAACCGGACACGTCATTGAAGCTTTCTTT.

J is TRBJ1-1 and V is TRBV18, with D perhaps matching TRBD1 (6 bases). V was clipped by 3 bases and J by 8 bases, with 10 bases between them. Germline V gene data show CDR1 as KGHSH and CDR2 as LQKENI. The CDR3 runs to 12 residues. The CDR3 reads CASSPGAGEAFF. CDR3 DNA sequence: TGTGCCAGCTCACCGGGGGCAGGCGAAGCTTTCTTT.

This rearrangement joins TRBV11-2 to TRBJ2-2; TRBD2 matches 10 bases. The CDR3 extends over 16 amino acids. V shed 11 bases, J shed 0 bases, and the junction held 9 bases outside the gene matches. CDR1 is SGHAT and CDR2 is FQNNGV in the germline V gene. CDR3 loop: CADAITSGANTGELFF. In DNA form, the CDR3 reads TGTGCCGATGCAATTACTAGCGGGGCGAACACCGGGGAGCTGTTTTTT. Based on the CDR3 plus reference TRBV11-2 and TRBJ2-2, the full variable domain is EAGVAQSPRYKIIEKRQSVAFWCNPISGHATLYWYQQILGQGPKLLIQFQNNGVVDDSQLPKDRFSAERLKGVDSTLKIQPAKLEDSAVYLCADAITSGANTGELFFGEGSRLTVL.

The chain combines TRBV7-2 with TRBJ2-5; the match to TRBD2 covers 10 bases. CDR3 length: 17 residues. CDR1 is SGHTA and CDR2 is FQGNSA in the germline V gene. V lost 5 bases to trimming and J lost 5 bases; unmatched junction nucleotides: 14. As DNA, the CDR3 is TGTGCCAGCAGCGCTCCGGGACTAGCGATTGGGCAGGAGACCCAGTACTTC. Its translation: CASSAPGLAIGQETQYF.

This rearrangement joins TRBV2 to TRBJ2-2, with D unresolved. V lost 2 bases and J 0 bases, leaving 7 bases between the germline ends. CDR3 length equals 15 residues. The germline gives CDR1 SNHLY, CDR2 FYNNEI. For the CDR3, the DNA is TGTGCCAGCAGTGAAAAAGGAGCGAACACCGGGGAGCTGTTTTTT. This codes for CASSEKGANTGELFF.

The gene calls are TRBV5-1 and TRBJ2-2, with D possibly matching TRBD2 (5 bases). CDR1 is SGHRS, CDR2 YFSETQ, per germline. This CDR3 is built from 11 residues. V was clipped by 8 bases and J by 6 bases, with 8 bases between them. The CDR3 DNA reads as TGCGCCAGTCAGGAGGCCGGGGAGCTGTTTTTT. Protein sequence: CASQEAGELFF.

For the CDR3, the DNA is TGCGCCAGCAGCTCGTTGACAGGACCCCAAGAGACCCAGTACTTC. The encoded protein is CASSSLTGPQETQYF. The gene calls are TRBV5-1 and TRBJ2-5; the D gene is possibly TRBD1 (6 bases). Trimming cost V 3 bases and J 1 base, with 13 bases left between them. CDR1 is SGHRS, CDR2 YFSETQ, per germline. The CDR3 totals 15 residues.

J is TRBJ2-3 and V is TRBV13, with 13 bases identical to TRBD2. Trimming removed 4 bases from V and 2 bases from J; junction bases left unmatched: 9. The CDR3 has 18 residues. Germline V gene sequence: CDR1 PRHDT, CDR2 FYEKMQ (reference sequence). CDR3 sequence: CASSYLPGTSGDTDTQYF. Written as DNA, the CDR3 is TGTGCCAGCAGCTACTTACCCGGGACTAGCGGGGACACAGATACGCAGTATTTT.

The rearrangement joins TRBV19 to TRBJ2-3; 10 nucleotides match TRBD1. This CDR3 has 15 amino acids. Trimming cost V 3 bases and J 6 bases; bases outside gene matches: 6. The V gene's germline CDR1 is LNHDA and CDR2 SQIVND (reference sequence). In nucleotides, the CDR3 is TGTGCCAGTAGTATCGGACAGGGGGTGAGTGATACGCAGTATTTT. It is translated as CASSIGQGVSDTQYF.

The genes are TRBV28 and TRBJ1-5, with D tentatively TRBD1 (6 bases). The germline CDR1 and CDR2 sequences are MDHEN and SYDVKM. The CDR3 loop spans 15 amino acids. The V end was cut by 7 bases, the J end by 2 bases, with 15 bases between. The chain's CDR3 is CASNPQGTGNQPQHF. The CDR3 nucleotides are TGTGCCAGCAACCCCCAGGGGACGGGCAATCAGCCCCAGCATTTT.

This chain uses TRBV4-1 with TRBJ1-6; D unclear. V lost 4 bases and J 10 bases, leaving 8 bases between the germline ends. The germline gives CDR1 MGHRA, CDR2 YSYEKL. The CDR3 extends over 12 amino acids. The CDR3 sequence: CASSLKSSPLHF. The CDR3 DNA is TGCGCCAGCAGCCTTAAAAGCTCACCCCTCCACTTT.

V and J are TRBV5-4 and TRBJ2-5; no reliable D call. This CDR3 region has 15 residues. The germline V and J ends were trimmed by 4 bases and 2 bases, with 15 bases remaining between them. Germline CDR1 SGHNT, CDR2 YYREEE (reference sequence). The CDR3 sequence is CASSQEFSTQETQYF. DNA for the CDR3: TGTGCCAGCAGCCAAGAATTCTCGACACAAGAGACCCAGTACTTC. The full variable domain, completed using reference TRBV5-4 and TRBJ2-5, is ETGVTQSPTHLIKTRGQQVTLRCSSQSGHNTVSWYQQALGQGPQFIFQYYREEENGRGNFPPRFSGLQFPNYSSELNVNALELDDSALYLCASSQEFSTQETQYFGPGTRLLVL.

The chain carries TRBV7-9 and TRBJ2-3, with TRBD2 as a possible D gene (5 bases). Looked up from germline, CDR1 is SEHNR and CDR2 is FQNEAQ (reference sequence). V lost 5 bases, J lost 4 bases, and 13 bases lay in between. The CDR3 has 14 residues. The CDR3 bases are TGTGCCAGCAGCGAATCTAAGGGAGCAGATACGCAGTATTTT. It yields the protein CASSESKGADTQYF.

This chain uses TRBV2 with TRBJ2-7, with a possible D match to TRBD1 (6 bases). Trimming left V 6 bases short and J 4 bases short, with 16 bases between. In germline, CDR1 is SNHLY, CDR2 FYNNEI. This CDR3 contains 14 residues. The CDR3 DNA reads TGTGCCAGCAGAAGAGACAGGTCTTATTACGAGCAGTACGTC. It translates to CASRRDRSYYEQYV.

The rearrangement uses TRBV18 and TRBJ1-5; possibly TRBD1 for D (6 bases). The V end was cut by 4 bases, the J end by 2 bases, with 9 bases between. This CDR3 contains 14 residues. Germline-derived CDR1 and CDR2 are KGHSH and LQKENI. The CDR3 DNA reads as TGTGCCAGCTCACTATCAGGGGGCAATCAGCCCCAGCATTTT. Translated, it gives CASSLSGGNQPQHF.

This chain's CDR3 is CASSQLVDRGHDYGYTF. The CDR3 nucleotides read TGTGCCAGCAGCCAACTGGTCGACAGGGGGCACGACTATGGCTACACCTTC. The chain has TRBV4-2 and TRBJ1-2, with 10 bases aligning to TRBD1. The junction had 9 bases not matched to a gene; V was cut back by 2 bases and J by 3 bases. CDR3 size: 17 residues. Germline lookup yields CDR1 LGHNA and CDR2 YNFKEQ.

This sequence joins TRBV28 and TRBJ2-7; TRBD1 is a possible D gene (5 bases). Germline values: CDR1 MDHEN, CDR2 SYDVKM. This CDR3 region has 13 residues. V lost 2 bases, J lost 4 bases, and 9 bases lay in between. The CDR3 sequence: CASSLSQGYEQYF. CDR3 DNA: TGTGCCAGCAGTTTAAGTCAGGGTTACGAGCAGTACTTC.

The chain has TRBV4-1 and TRBJ1-6; a possible D gene is TRBD1 (5 bases). Trimming shortened V by 4 bases and J by 6 bases, and 7 bases separated the two germline ends. This CDR3 contains 13 residues. CDR1 and CDR2 (germline): MGHRA, YSYEKL. For the CDR3, the DNA is TGCGCCAGCAGCCCCAGGGTTAATTCACCCCTCCACTTT. This encodes CASSPRVNSPLHF.